This T cell receptor (beta chain) is drawn from a study of cytomegalovirus exposure and HLA in healthy donors. Regarding the study as a whole: A later analysis showed HLA-associated TCR beta chains outstripping equally common others in clonal expansion. Listed as cytomegalovirus-associated were 150 to 200 TCR beta chains. An analysis that came later showed most CMV-associated TCR beta chains appearing HLA-restricted. Accurate predictions that matched the HLA-A and HLA-B alleles of most subjects were reportedly made from TCR beta sequences.

Comments on this clone: Its antigen is still unknown.

Primers included in the PCR were 60 Vbeta and 13 Jbeta primers. Libraries were prepared by immunoSEQ multiplex PCR; TCRdb keeps only in-frame clonotypes and omits some of them. The sample has under 200,000 clones, approximately 78% seen once. J was trimmed by 9 bases and V by 6 bases; bases with no gene match: 3. The CDR3 extends over 11 amino acids. In germline, CDR1 is SQVTM, CDR2 ANQGSEA. The sequencing sample was made of PBMCs. The J gene is TRBJ2-1, the V gene TRBV29-1, with 9 bases lining up with TRBD2. The clonotype comes from a woman aged 18 to 35 in good health and CMV-seronegative. This CDR3 reads CSVGLAGEQFF. The CDR3 nucleotides are TGCAGCGTGGGACTAGCCGGTGAGCAGTTCTTC.